This T cell receptor (beta chain) was observed in a study of T cells in Graves' hyperthyroidism and ophthalmopathy. Overall study findings and caveats: Also found in blood were most expanded thyroid clonotypes above 0.001.

In the case of this clonotype: Antigen specificity is unknown.

Over 18 months, lack of ophthalmopathy progression marked Graves' hyperthyroidism as stable. Those with hyperthyroidism were 18 to 65 years old, newly diagnosed, and ill for under 2 months. Amplification of TCR beta CDR3 regions was performed using RNA transcripts as template. The study used the HTBI primer set for a first-round RT-PCR of the TCR CDR3. TCRdb fed the multiplex PCR reads into MiXCR, producing one record per CDR3 protein. The sample lists approximately 200,000 distinct CDR3 sequences, around 17% seen once, with around 47% in the top ten. Sequenced input: blood. The TCR sequence derives from a man in his forties with Graves' hyperthyroidism.

Here the CDR3 reads CASSVGMDPKYGYTF. CDR3 nucleotide sequence: TGTGCCAGCAGCGTAGGAATGGACCCCAAGTATGGCTACACCTTC. The chain is built from TRBV9 and TRBJ1-2; D unresolved. Germline assignment: CDR1 SGDLS and CDR2 YYNGEE. Trimming removed 0 bases at V and 5 bases at J, with 14 bases between. This CDR3 is built from 15 residues.